These T cell receptor beta chains were read from a single sample in a study of blood T cell repertoires in COVID-19. The repertoire was sequenced with immunoSEQ multiplex PCR; TCRdb's copy has only in-frame clones and lacks some. Among approximately 340,000 clones, roughly 87% were seen once, and the ten largest hold approximately 9.4%. Sequencing was performed on peripheral blood. These receptors were obtained from a man younger than 45 with COVID-19, enrolled during active disease. The CDR3 runs from the conserved cysteine through the conserved F or W. D genes are given only for firm matches. Clone size appears in some rows only: once, few, many, or a class for an expanded clone.

v_gene	abundance	d_gene	j_gene	CDR3nt	CDR3aa
TRBV5-4	.	.	TRBJ1-1	TGTGCCAGCAGCTTAACGGGGAGGAACACTGAAGCTTTCTTT	CASSLTGRNTEAFF
TRBV6-1	.	.	TRBJ1-3	TGTGCCAGCAGTGAAGATCGGGGTCTCGGCAGAAACACCATATATTTT	CASSEDRGLGRNTIYF
TRBV28	.	TRBD1	TRBJ2-7	TGTGCCAGCAGTCCCCGGACAGGGGAAGAGCAGTACTTC	CASSPRTGEEQYF
TRBV7-3	.	.	TRBJ2-1	TGTGCCAGCAGCTTAACGGCGGGATTCCCTTACAATGAGCAGTTCTTC	CASSLTAGFPYNEQFF
TRBV27	.	TRBD1	TRBJ2-7	TGTGCCAGCAGTTTATCCCGGGACAGCTACGAGCAGTACTTC	CASSLSRDSYEQYF
TRBV2	few	TRBD1	TRBJ1-1	TGTGCCAGCAGATTGGGACAGGAGACTGAAGCTTTCTTT	CASRLGQETEAFF
TRBV19	.	.	TRBJ1-2	TGTGCCAGTAGACGGGGAACCTATGGCTACACCTTC	CASRRGTYGYTF
TRBV9	.	TRBD2	TRBJ2-1	TGTGCCAGCAGCCCGAGCCTACTAGCGGGGAAAGAGCAGTTCTTC	CASSPSLLAGKEQFF
TRBV27	.	.	TRBJ2-2	TGTGCCAGCCGGGATTTCACCGGGGAGCTGTTTTTT	CASRDFTGELFF
TRBV10-3	.	.	TRBJ2-7	TGTGCCATCAAAGGGGTACTGGCGGAGAGCTCCTACGAGCAGTACTTC	CAIKGVLAESSYEQYF
TRBV6-6	.	TRBD1	TRBJ1-1	TGTGCCAGCAGTACCGGACAGGGAGGAACTGAAGCTTTCTTT	CASSTGQGGTEAFF
TRBV27	.	TRBD1	TRBJ2-7	TGTGCCAGCAGTCAAAATCCCGGGACAGGGGACATCTACGAGCAGTACTTC	CASSQNPGTGDIYEQYF
TRBV10-3	.	TRBD2	TRBJ2-2	TGTGCCATCAGTGAGAGGGCTAGCGGGGGTACCGGGGAGCTGTTTTTT	CAISERASGGTGELFF
TRBV19	.	.	TRBJ1-5	TGTGCCAGTAGTAACAGAAATCAGCCCCAGCATTTT	CASSNRNQPQHF
TRBV7-7	.	TRBD2	TRBJ2-2	TGTGCCAGCAGCTTAACCCCGGGGACTAGCGGGAGAGTCACCGGGGAGCTGTTTTTT	CASSLTPGTSGRVTGELFF
TRBV4-2	few	TRBD1	TRBJ1-2	TGTGCCAGCAGCCAAGTTTGGAGACAGGGGGATGGCTACACCTTC	CASSQVWRQGDGYTF
TRBV6-5	.	.	TRBJ1-1	TGTGCCAGCAGTTCCTATGGCGGTCCGGAAGCTTTCTTT	CASSSYGGPEAFF
TRBV3-1/TRBV3-2	.	.	TRBJ2-7	TGTGCCAGCAGCCAAAGGAGCTACGAGCAGTACTTC	CASSQRSYEQYF
TRBV11-2	.	TRBD1	TRBJ2-6	TGTGCCAGCAGCTCAGGGGGTGCTGGGGCCAACGTCCTGACTTTC	CASSSGGAGANVLTF
TRBV11-1	.	TRBD2	TRBJ2-7	TGTGCCAGCAGCTCCGCGGGGGTCTACGAGCAGTACTTC	CASSSAGVYEQYF
TRBV9	once	.	TRBJ2-2	TGTGCCAGCAGCGTTCTTCGGAGGGGCGGGGAGCTGTTTTTT	CASSVLRRGGELFF
TRBV6-6	.	.	TRBJ2-1	TGTGCCAGCAGTTACTCTTTCATAGATGAGCAGTTCTTC	CASSYSFIDEQFF
TRBV10-3	.	TRBD1	TRBJ2-7	TGTGCCATCAGTGGACAGGGGAGCTACGAGCAGTACTTC	CAISGQGSYEQYF
TRBV4-3	.	TRBD1	TRBJ1-4	TGCGCCAGCAGGTCTAGGACAGGGGGCGCGGGAGAAAAACTGTTTTTT	CASRSRTGGAGEKLFF
TRBV13	.	TRBD1	TRBJ1-6	TGTGCCAGCAGCTTAGATAGGGCAGGGGGTTTGAATTCACCCCTTCACTTT	CASSLDRAGGLNSPLHF
TRBV9	.	TRBD1	TRBJ1-4	TGTGCCAGCAGCACACCCGACAGGGCTAATGAAAAACTGTTTTTT	CASSTPDRANEKLFF
TRBV27	few	.	TRBJ2-7	TGTGCCAGCAGTTCCCGAGCCTTCTACGAGCAGTACTTC	CASSSRAFYEQYF
TRBV11-2	.	.	TRBJ2-7	TGTGCCAGCAGCTCGAGGAGGGTTGAGCAGTACTTC	CASSSRRVEQYF
TRBV6-5	.	.	TRBJ1-3	TGTGCCAGCAGTTTGAGCTCTGGAAACACCATATATTTT	CASSLSSGNTIYF
TRBV7-3	.	.	TRBJ2-1	TGTGCCAGCAGCTTACGTAGTTTTGGGCAGGGTGCCGATGAGCAGTTCTTC	CASSLRSFGQGADEQFF
TRBV7-9	.	.	TRBJ1-1	TGTGCCAGCAGCGGCAGTCCCGTGGGGGGAATGAACACTGAAGCTTTCTTT	CASSGSPVGGMNTEAFF
TRBV18	.	TRBD1	TRBJ1-2	TGTGCCAGCTCACCGAGACAGGGGGAAGGTGATGGCTACACCTTC	CASSPRQGEGDGYTF
TRBV18	once	TRBD2	TRBJ2-7	TGTGCCAGCTCACCACTCCCAGTAGCGGGAGCCTACGAGCAGTACTTC	CASSPLPVAGAYEQYF
TRBV6-5	.	.	TRBJ1-5	TGTGCCAGCAGTTACTCGGGCAACAATCAGCCCCAGCATTTT	CASSYSGNNQPQHF
TRBV19	.	.	TRBJ1-4	TGTGCCAGTAGTATAGGAAACAGGGAAACGTTTTTT	CASSIGNRETFF
TRBV19	.	TRBD1	TRBJ1-1	TGTGCCAGTAGCCGACAGGGGGCGTGGTCTGAAGCTTTCTTT	CASSRQGAWSEAFF
TRBV27	.	TRBD2	TRBJ2-3	TGTGCCAGCAGTCGACTAGCGGGAGGCGGAGATACGCAGTATTTT	CASSRLAGGGDTQYF
TRBV6-1	.	TRBD2	TRBJ2-7	TGTGCCAGCAGTGAGCGGGGGAGCTCCTACGAGCAGTACTTC	CASSERGSSYEQYF
TRBV7-2	.	.	TRBJ1-2	TGTGCCAGCAGCTTTCAACAGCCGTATGGCTACACCTTC	CASSFQQPYGYTF
TRBV7-7	.	.	TRBJ2-1	TGTGCCAGCAGCTTAGGCGGGACTTCCTACAATGAGCAGTTCTTC	CASSLGGTSYNEQFF
TRBV9	.	TRBD1	TRBJ2-3	TGTGCCAGCAGCGAGAAGACAGGGCCCACAGATACGCAGTATTTT	CASSEKTGPTDTQYF
TRBV10-3	.	.	TRBJ2-4	TGTGCCATCAGTGGAGACATCCGGGGATCCAAAAACATTCAGTACTTC	CAISGDIRGSKNIQYF
TRBV27	.	.	TRBJ1-5	TGTGCCAGCAGTTTTTCCGGAGGATACAATCAGCCCCAGCATTTT	CASSFSGGYNQPQHF
TRBV9	.	TRBD2	TRBJ2-7	TGTGCCAGCAGCCCCCGGGCTAGCGGCACCTACGAGCAGTACTTC	CASSPRASGTYEQYF
TRBV7-9	once	.	TRBJ1-1	TGTGCCAGCAGCAAGGACATCAGAATCGCTGGGGAAGCTTTCTTT	CASSKDIRIAGEAFF
TRBV19	once	.	TRBJ2-7	TGTGCCAGTAGTATAGGACAGCCTTTCGAGCAGTACTTC	CASSIGQPFEQYF
TRBV28	.	TRBD1	TRBJ1-1	TGTGCCAGCAGTTTTTTCGGGGGCTACTTCGTACCAGGGGGCTTCACTGAAGCTTTCTTT	CASSFFGGYFVPGGFTEAFF
TRBV23-1	.	TRBD1	TRBJ2-1	TGCGCCAGCAGTCAATCCCAGGGGGCGCGCGGAAATGAGCAGTTCTTC	CASSQSQGARGNEQFF
TRBV18	.	.	TRBJ2-7	TGTGCCAGCTCACCATCGCAGAATTACGAGCAGTACTTC	CASSPSQNYEQYF